The 27 T cell receptor beta chains reported below all come from one sample, sequenced in a study of T-cell memory formation after mild COVID-19. One entry per CDR3 protein results from TCRdb running MiXCR on the 5' RACE reads. The sample holds fewer than 250,000 distinct CDR3 sequences, roughly a tenth seen once. Sequenced material: PBMCs or a T cell subset sorted from them (not recorded which). These receptors were collected from a man between 18 and 29 years old who had mild COVID-19 (a few samples of this study predate the infection). Cell type and time point are not known.

This clonotype has a count of ten or more. The chain employs TRBV7-2 and TRBJ2-1; unclear D gene. The CDR3 covers 13 residues. CDR1 and CDR2 from the germline V gene are SGHTA and FQGNSA. With 1 base removed from V and 12 bases from J, the gap between germline ends came to 13 bases. The CDR3: CASSLGAGGRQFF. DNA of the CDR3: TGTGCCAGCAGCTTAGGAGCCGGCGGACGGCAGTTCTTC.

This clonotype was observed many times. The chain has TRBV5-1 and TRBJ2-3, with TRBD1 as a possible D gene (6 bases). The CDR3 contains 14 residues. Trimming pared 0 bases from V and 4 bases from J, leaving 9 bases between. The germline V gene encodes CDR1 SGHRS and CDR2 YFSETQ. CDR3 residues: CASSLVGASDTQYF. CDR3 bases: TGCGCCAGCAGCTTGGTGGGGGCGTCAGATACGCAGTATTTT.

CDR3 residues: CASSSATSDGAGYTF. Written as DNA, the CDR3 is TGCGCCAGCAGCTCCGCCACTTCCGACGGCGCTGGCTACACCTTC. This chain joins TRBV5-1 and TRBJ1-2; the D is unclear. V lost 3 bases and J lost 7, with 19 bases in between. Germline V CDR1 and CDR2: SGHRS, YFSETQ. This CDR3 region has 15 residues.

Many counts were recorded for this clonotype. This chain connects TRBV5-1 to TRBJ2-7; possibly TRBD1 for D (6 bases). Germline assignment: CDR1 SGHRS and CDR2 YFSETQ. CDR3 length equals 13 residues. Trimming stripped 4 bases from V and 7 bases from J, with 15 bases between. CDR3 in DNA: TGCGCCAGCAGCATCGATCAAACAGGGGAGCAGTACTTC. Its translation is CASSIDQTGEQYF. The entire variable domain, with the rest obtained from reference TRBV5-1 and TRBJ2-7, is as follows: KAGVTQTPRYLIKTRGQQVTLSCSPISGHRSVSWYQQTPGQGLQFLFEYFSETQRNKGNFPGRFSGRQFSNSRSEMNVSTLELGDSALYLCASSIDQTGEQYFGPGTRLTVT.

This clonotype was recorded many times. Here the CDR3 DNA reads TGTGCCATCAGTGAGTCGGGGAGAGGTTCACCCCTCCACTTT. This translates into CAISESGRGSPLHF. This chain connects TRBV10-3 to TRBJ1-6, with D uncertain. Germline values: CDR1 ENHRY, CDR2 SYGVKD. This CDR3 is 14 amino acids long. V was shortened by 0 bases and J by 9 bases, with 9 bases between the two germline ends.

This clonotype was seen repeatedly, ten times or more. This chain links TRBV7-9 with TRBJ2-7, with D unclear. CDR3 length equals 11 residues. Germline CDR1 is SEHNR and CDR2 is FQNEAQ (reference sequence). Trimming took off 5 bases at V and 6 bases at J, with 8 bases between the two ends. The CDR3 nucleotides read TGTGCCAGCAGCCTGGGGATCGAGCAGTACGTC. It encodes CASSLGIEQYV.

At least ten counts were recorded for this clonotype. The CDR3 sequence: CASSQGQGVPYEQYF. The CDR3 DNA is TGTGCCAGCAGCCAGGGACAGGGGGTTCCCTACGAGCAGTACTTC. The chain has TRBV7-3 and TRBJ2-7; 11 bases fit TRBD1. Germline-derived CDR1 and CDR2 are SGHTA and FQGTGA. V was clipped by 5 bases and J by 2 bases; unmatched bases: 5. The CDR3 extends over 15 amino acids.

The chain joins TRBV24-1 to TRBJ2-1; the D gene could be TRBD1 or TRBD2 (5 bases each). V was pared by 9 bases and J by 2 bases, with 16 bases between. The CDR3 extends over 15 amino acids. Germline V CDR1 and CDR2: KGHDR, SFDVKD. The CDR3 sequence: CATALGEAPYNEQFF. CDR3 nucleotide sequence: TGTGCCACCGCGTTGGGGGAAGCCCCCTACAATGAGCAGTTCTTC.

This clonotype has ten or more counts. V usage is TRBV7-9 and J usage is TRBJ1-5; D is ambiguous. The CDR3 is 15 residues long. V shed 8 bases and J shed 1 base, with 15 bases lying between them. The V gene's germline CDR1 is SEHNR and CDR2 FQNEAQ (reference sequence). CDR3 loop: CASGLDRGSNQPQHF. In nucleotides, the CDR3 is TGTGCCAGCGGTCTAGATCGAGGGAGCAATCAGCCCCAGCATTTT.

The chain joins TRBV7-8 to TRBJ1-5; 7 bases map to TRBD1. V trimming: 3 bases; J trimming: 6 bases; junction bases outside the gene matches: 11. Germline V CDR1 and CDR2: SGHVS, FQNEAQ. CDR3 size: 16 residues. This chain's CDR3 is CASSFENRGTSQPQHF. Written as DNA, the CDR3 is TGTGCCAGCAGCTTTGAAAACAGGGGTACCAGTCAGCCCCAGCATTTT. Full variable domain (rest looked up from reference TRBV7-8 and TRBJ1-5): GAGVSQSPRYKVAKRGQDVALRCDPISGHVSLFWYQQALGQGPEFLTYFQNEAQLDKSGLPSDRFFAERPEGSVSTLKIQRTQQEDSAVYLCASSFENRGTSQPQHFGDGTRLSIL.

This clonotype was recorded a few times. The chain joins TRBV20-1 to TRBJ2-2; D unresolved. Germline V lookup: CDR1 DFQATT, CDR2 SNEGSKA (reference sequence). The CDR3 has 16 amino acids. Trimming shortened V by 0 bases and J by 4 bases, and 15 bases separated the two germline ends. For the CDR3, the DNA is TGCAGTGCTAGAGATGGGTCTGGATTCTTCACCGGGGAGCTGTTTTTT. It translates to CSARDGSGFFTGELFF.

The rearrangement links TRBV3-1 to TRBJ2-1; 10 nucleotides align to TRBD2. V dropped 6 bases and J dropped 4; count of bases not matched to a gene: 6. Germline loops: CDR1 LGHDT, CDR2 YNNKEL (reference sequence). CDR3 length: 15 amino acids. The CDR3 loop reads CASRLAGDSYNEQFF. In nucleotides, the CDR3 is TGTGCCAGCAGGCTAGCGGGGGATAGTTACAATGAGCAGTTCTTC.

There are a few counts of this clonotype. The genes are TRBV4-3 and TRBJ2-1; 8 nucleotides agree with TRBD2. The CDR3 is made up of 14 amino acids. J lost 10 bases, V lost 3 bases, and 8 bases had no gene match. The germline gives CDR1 LGHNA, CDR2 YSLEER. CDR3 bases: TGCGCCAGCAGCCAGGCGGGGGGTCTGGCGGAGCAGTTCTTC. It specifies CASSQAGGLAEQFF.

This clonotype was seen a few times. This chain joins TRBV28 and TRBJ1-2, with TRBD1 as a possible D gene (6 bases). This CDR3 comprises 13 residues. V lost 6 bases and J lost 9, with 17 bases in between. CDR1 MDHEN and CDR2 SYDVKM come from the germline V gene. CDR3 sequence (DNA): TGTGCCAGCAGCCAACAGGGACTAGGGCGCTACACCTTC. This translates into CASSQQGLGRYTF.

V is TRBV5-1 and J is TRBJ2-5; D might be TRBD1 (5 bases). Germline V gene sequence: CDR1 SGHRS, CDR2 YFSETQ. The CDR3 is 13 amino acids. Trimming cost V 2 bases and J 4 bases, with 9 bases left between them. The CDR3: CASSFAQGETQYF. The CDR3, as DNA: TGCGCCAGCAGCTTTGCGCAGGGAGAGACCCAGTACTTC.

This clonotype was seen a handful of times. This chain links TRBV5-1 with TRBJ2-5; D is perhaps TRBD2 (6 bases). Trimming took off 1 base at V and 0 bases at J, with 10 bases between the two ends. In germline, CDR1 is SGHRS, CDR2 YFSETQ. This CDR3 region has 15 residues. The CDR3 DNA sequence: TGCGCCAGCAGCTTGTTTGGGGGGTACCAAGAGACCCAGTACTTC. This translates into CASSLFGGYQETQYF.

The gene calls are TRBV20-1 and TRBJ1-4; D is possibly TRBD1 (6 bases). Trimming pared 6 bases from V and 4 bases from J, leaving 12 bases between. The CDR3 has 13 amino acids. CDR1 and CDR2 from the germline V gene are DFQATT and SNEGSKA (reference sequence). The CDR3 coding sequence is TGCAGTGCCCGGGACAACCTTAATGAAAAACTGTTTTTT. This translates into CSARDNLNEKLFF.

The rearrangement uses TRBV29-1 and TRBJ2-2, with D unresolved. Trimming cost V 6 bases and J 2 bases, with 7 bases left between them. The CDR3 covers 12 residues. CDR1 and CDR2 from the germline V gene are SQVTM and ANQGSEA. The CDR3 here is CSVRPNTGELFF. The CDR3 region has the DNA TGCAGCGTAAGACCCAACACCGGGGAGCTGTTTTTT.

The V call is TRBV11-2, the J call TRBJ2-3; no firm D call. The germline CDR1 and CDR2 sequences are SGHAT and FQNNGV. The CDR3 contains 14 residues. V lost 7 bases and J 6 bases, leaving 17 bases between the germline ends. The CDR3 spells CASKGPPRPDTQYF. CDR3 nucleotides: TGTGCCAGCAAAGGGCCTCCGAGACCGGATACGCAGTATTTT.

This clonotype was seen many times. The rearrangement joins TRBV5-1 to TRBJ2-3, with no clear D. The CDR3 spans 15 residues. With 4 bases removed from V and 1 base from J, the gap between germline ends came to 13 bases. Germline V gene data show CDR1 as SGHRS and CDR2 as YFSETQ. CDR3 sequence reads: CASSDALWGTDTQYF. Here the CDR3 DNA reads TGCGCCAGCAGCGATGCCCTGTGGGGCACAGATACGCAGTATTTT.

The chain links TRBV7-3 to TRBJ2-1, with D perhaps given as TRBD1 or TRBD2 (5 bases each). Germline V CDR1 and CDR2: SGHTA, FQGTGA. Trimming stripped 1 base from V and 8 bases from J, with 9 bases between. This CDR3 has 13 residues. CDR3: CASSLNRGDEQFF. CDR3 nucleotide sequence: TGTGCCAGCAGCTTAAATAGGGGAGATGAGCAGTTCTTC. The full variable domain, its missing parts supplied by reference TRBV7-3 and TRBJ2-1, is GAGVSQTPSNKVTEKGKYVELRCDPISGHTALYWYRQSLGQGPEFLIYFQGTGAADDSGLPNDRFFAVRPEGSVSTLKIQRTERGDSAVYLCASSLNRGDEQFFGPGTRLTVL.

This clonotype was seen a few times. CDR3 sequence reads: CASSAGGSGGYNEQFF. CDR3 bases: TGTGCCAGCAGCGCAGGGGGTAGCGGGGGCTACAATGAGCAGTTCTTC. The V and J genes are TRBV7-2 and TRBJ2-1; TRBD2 aligns across 9 bases. Germline trimming cut 5 bases from V and 3 bases from J; bases unmatched to any gene: 8. CDR1 SGHTA and CDR2 FQGNSA come from the germline V gene. This CDR3 has 16 residues.

This clonotype came up many times. V gene TRBV7-2 combines with J gene TRBJ2-5; D could derive from TRBD1 or TRBD2 (6 bases each). The CDR3 loop spans 16 amino acids. Per germline, CDR1 SGHTA and CDR2 FQGNSA. V lost 5 bases and J lost 4, with 20 bases in between. The CDR3 DNA follows: TGTGCCAGCAGCCAAGCCCCACAACGGGGGCGAGAGACCCAGTACTTC. This encodes CASSQAPQRGRETQYF.

This clonotype was seen a few times. V and J are TRBV3-1 and TRBJ1-6, with D tentatively TRBD1 (5 bases). V was pared by 1 base and J by 7 bases, with 14 bases between. CDR1 LGHDT and CDR2 YNNKEL come from the germline V gene (reference sequence). The CDR3 is 16 residues long. CDR3 sequence (DNA): TGTGCCAGCAGCCAAGGGGGTGGGGGTCCCAATTCACCCCTCCACTTT. Amino acids: CASSQGGGGPNSPLHF.

In this sample, this clonotype turned up a few times. The junction and the germline gene differ at one end; a read error may be behind it. The chain couples TRBV11-2 to TRBJ2-2, with D tentatively TRBD2 (5 bases). Per germline, CDR1 SGHAT and CDR2 FQNNGV. The CDR3 consists of 15 residues. Here the CDR3 DNA reads TGTGCCAGCAGTCTGTCCTACCGGAACACCGGGGATCTGTTTTTT. Translating it yields CASSLSYRNTGDLFF.

This clonotype was observed a few times. This chain joins TRBV7-6 and TRBJ2-1; 15 bases match TRBD2. The CDR3 consists of 15 residues. Germline V gives CDR1 SGHVS, CDR2 FNYEAQ. The J segment lost 10 bases and the V segment lost 0 bases, leaving 1 base of the junction unmatched. This CDR3 reads CASSLAGTSGGEQFF. In DNA form, the CDR3 reads TGTGCCAGCAGCTTAGCCGGGACTAGCGGGGGGGAGCAGTTCTTC.

This clonotype was detected only a few times. This chain joins TRBV5-1 and TRBJ2-1; D gene unclear. The V gene's germline CDR1 is SGHRS and CDR2 YFSETQ. Trimming took 6 bases from V and 2 from J, leaving 15 bases between them. The CDR3 has 15 residues. The CDR3 DNA sequence: TGCGCCAGCAAGGAGACGACCGATACCTACAATGAGCAGTTCTTC. This codes for CASKETTDTYNEQFF.